This TCR beta chain derives from a study of identifying expanded T cells in peripheral blood. Study outcomes and limitations: Approximately 1.1 clones differed between technical replicates, versus about 15 and 19 over time. Roughly two-week clone count variance significantly increased as total template count grew.

Germline CDR1 reads MDHEN; CDR2 reads SYDVKM. The CDR3 covers 13 residues. Trimming cost V 10 bases and J 4 bases; bases outside gene matches: 9. TCRdb's table, derived via immunoSEQ multiplex PCR, lists solely in-frame clones and lacks some. The data show over 90,000 clones, 88% seen once. For this clone: Its antigen is not identified.

Collection occurred without any documented infections or immune events in donors. The origin of this receptor is a person aged 18 to 75 in good health. The specimen was blood. This sequence joins TRBV28 and TRBJ2-7, with 8 bases lining up with TRBD1. CDR3 loop: CATRQGTEYEQYF. The CDR3 DNA follows: TGTGCCACCAGACAGGGGACGGAGTACGAGCAGTACTTC.